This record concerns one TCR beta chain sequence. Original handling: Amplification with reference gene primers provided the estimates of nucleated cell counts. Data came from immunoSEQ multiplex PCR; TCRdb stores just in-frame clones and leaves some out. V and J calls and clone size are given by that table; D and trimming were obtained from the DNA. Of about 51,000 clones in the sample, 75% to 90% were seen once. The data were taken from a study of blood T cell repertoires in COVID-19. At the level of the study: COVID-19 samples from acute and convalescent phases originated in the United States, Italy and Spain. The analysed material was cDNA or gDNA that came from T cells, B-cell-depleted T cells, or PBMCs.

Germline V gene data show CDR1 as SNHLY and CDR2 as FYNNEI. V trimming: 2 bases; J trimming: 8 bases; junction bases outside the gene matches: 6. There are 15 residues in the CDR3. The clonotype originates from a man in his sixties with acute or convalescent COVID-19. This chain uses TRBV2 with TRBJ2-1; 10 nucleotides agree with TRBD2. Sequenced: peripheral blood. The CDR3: CASSELAGVNDEQFF. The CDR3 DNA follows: TGTGCCAGCAGTGAACTAGCGGGAGTTAATGATGAGCAGTTCTTC.